This T cell receptor (beta chain) was captured by sequencing in a study of shared clonotypes between healthy human individuals. Study details: Each donor's CD8 memory used one plate, CD8 naive two, each CD4 subset three. Study results and limitations: Generation probabilities were higher for clonotypes shared across all four sorted-subset donors than for unshared ones.

It was CD45RO-negative cells, positively selected for CCR7, that made up naive CD8 cells, with terminally differentiated effector memory CD45RA+ cells excluded. Profiling relied on immunoSEQ multiplex PCR, and the TCRdb table lists in-frame clones only, not all of them. The sample comprises 630,000 or so clones, roughly 98% of which are singletons, and less than 0.35% rests with the top ten. On this clone itself: The antigen is not known.

The sequenced material came from naive CD8+ T cells sorted from blood. This clonotype was sampled from a man aged 30-40 years in good health.

CDR3 bases: TGTGCCAGCAGGCTACTCGGGACAGGGTCCCTCTCTGGGGCCAACGTCCTGACTTTC. Translating gives CASRLLGTGSLSGANVLTF. This chain uses TRBV27 with TRBJ2-6; 9 bases match TRBD1. The CDR3 contains 19 residues. Per germline, CDR1 MNHEY and CDR2 SMNVEV (reference sequence). With 6 bases clipped from V and 0 bases from J, the junction kept 12 bases outside the gene matches. Using reference TRBV27 and TRBJ2-6 for the parts outside the CDR3, the full variable domain is EAQVTQNPRYLITVTGKKLTVTCSQNMNHEYMSWYRQDPGLGLRQIYYSMNVEVTDKGDVPEGYKVSRKEKRNFPLILESPSPNQTSLYFCASRLLGTGSLSGANVLTFGAGSRLTVL.